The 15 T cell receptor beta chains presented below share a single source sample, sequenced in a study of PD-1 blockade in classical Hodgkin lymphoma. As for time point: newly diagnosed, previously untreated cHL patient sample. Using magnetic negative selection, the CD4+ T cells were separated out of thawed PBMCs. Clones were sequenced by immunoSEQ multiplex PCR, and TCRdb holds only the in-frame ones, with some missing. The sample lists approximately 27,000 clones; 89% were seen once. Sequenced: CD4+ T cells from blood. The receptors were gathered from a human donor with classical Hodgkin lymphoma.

DNA of the CDR3: TGTGCCAGCAGCCCCCGCGGCGGGAGGGAATTGGAGACCCAGTACTTC. It is translated as CASSPRGGRELETQYF. The rearrangement joins TRBV9 to TRBJ2-5, with 9 bases that match TRBD2. There are 16 residues in the CDR3. J gave up 5 bases and V 4 bases, and 12 bases lay outside the gene matches. Germline V CDR1 and CDR2: SGDLS, YYNGEE.

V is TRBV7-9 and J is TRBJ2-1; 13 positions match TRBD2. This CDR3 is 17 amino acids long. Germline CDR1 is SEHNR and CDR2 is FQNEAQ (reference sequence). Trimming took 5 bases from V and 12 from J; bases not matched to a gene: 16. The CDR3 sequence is CASSQGLAGSESVWQFF. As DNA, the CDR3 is TGTGCCAGCAGCCAGGGACTAGCGGGATCTGAATCGGTATGGCAGTTCTTC.

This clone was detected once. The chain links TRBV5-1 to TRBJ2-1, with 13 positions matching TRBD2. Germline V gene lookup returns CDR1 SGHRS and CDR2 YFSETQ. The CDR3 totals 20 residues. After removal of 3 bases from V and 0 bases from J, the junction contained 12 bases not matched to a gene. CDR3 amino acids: CASSSPPGLAGPSSYNEQFF. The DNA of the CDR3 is TGCGCCAGCAGCTCACCGCCGGGACTAGCGGGACCTAGCTCCTACAATGAGCAGTTCTTC.

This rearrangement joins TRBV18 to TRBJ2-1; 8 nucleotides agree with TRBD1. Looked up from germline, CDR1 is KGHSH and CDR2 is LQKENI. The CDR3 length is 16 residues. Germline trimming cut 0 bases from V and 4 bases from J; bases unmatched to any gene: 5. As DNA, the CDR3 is TGTGCCAGCTCACCACCAGCAGGGGGCGAATACAATGAGCAGTTCTTC. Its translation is CASSPPAGGEYNEQFF.

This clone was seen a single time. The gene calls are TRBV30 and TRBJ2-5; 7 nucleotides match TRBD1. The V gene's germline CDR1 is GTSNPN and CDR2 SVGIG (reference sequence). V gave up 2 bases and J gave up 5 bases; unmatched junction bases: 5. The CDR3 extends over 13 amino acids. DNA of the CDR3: TGTGCCTGGAGTCCACAGGGGCTGGAGACCCAGTACTTC. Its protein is CAWSPQGLETQYF. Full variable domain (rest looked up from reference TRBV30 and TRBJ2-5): SQTIHQWPATLVQPVGSPLSLECTVEGTSNPNLYWYRQAAGRGLQLLFYSVGIGQISSEVPQNLSASRPQDRQFILSSKKLLLSDSGFYLCAWSPQGLETQYFGPGTRLLVL.

The CDR3 region has the DNA TGTGCCAGCTCACCAGGCAGGGGCGGCGAGACCCAGTACTTC. It encodes CASSPGRGGETQYF. The chain carries TRBV18 and TRBJ2-5, with D tentatively TRBD1 (6 bases). CDR1 and CDR2 from the germline V gene are KGHSH and LQKENI. Trimming cost V 2 bases and J 5 bases, with 12 bases left between them. This CDR3 spans 14 amino acids. Using reference TRBV18 and TRBJ2-5 for the parts outside the CDR3, the full variable domain is NAGVMQNPRHLVRRRGQEARLRCSPMKGHSHVYWYRQLPEEGLKFMVYLQKENIIDESGMPKERFSAEFPKEGPSILRIQQVVRGDSAAYFCASSPGRGGETQYFGPGTRLLVL.

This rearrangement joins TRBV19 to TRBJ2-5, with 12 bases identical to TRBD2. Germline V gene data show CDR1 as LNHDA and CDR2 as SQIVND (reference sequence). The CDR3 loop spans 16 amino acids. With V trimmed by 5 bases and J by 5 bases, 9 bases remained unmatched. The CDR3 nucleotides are TGTGCCAGTAGTCCCCTAGCGGGAGGGCCGTGGGAGACCCAGTACTTC. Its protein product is CASSPLAGGPWETQYF.

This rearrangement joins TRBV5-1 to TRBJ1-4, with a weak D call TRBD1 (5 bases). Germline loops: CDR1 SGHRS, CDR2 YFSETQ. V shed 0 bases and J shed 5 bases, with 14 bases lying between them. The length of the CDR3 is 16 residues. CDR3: CASSLAWGGTNEKLFF. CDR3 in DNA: TGCGCCAGCAGCTTGGCCTGGGGGGGAACGAATGAAAAACTGTTTTTT.

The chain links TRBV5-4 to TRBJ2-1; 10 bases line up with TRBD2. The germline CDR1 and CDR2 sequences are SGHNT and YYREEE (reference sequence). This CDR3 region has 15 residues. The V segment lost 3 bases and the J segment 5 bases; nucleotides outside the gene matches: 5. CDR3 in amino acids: CASSSKREGDNEQFF. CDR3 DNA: TGTGCCAGCAGCTCGAAGCGGGAGGGGGACAATGAGCAGTTCTTC.

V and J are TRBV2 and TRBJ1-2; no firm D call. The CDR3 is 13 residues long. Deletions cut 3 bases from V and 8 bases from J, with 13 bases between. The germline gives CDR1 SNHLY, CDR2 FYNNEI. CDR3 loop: CASSEGRVGGYTF. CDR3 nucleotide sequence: TGTGCCAGCAGTGAGGGAAGGGTCGGCGGCTACACCTTC.

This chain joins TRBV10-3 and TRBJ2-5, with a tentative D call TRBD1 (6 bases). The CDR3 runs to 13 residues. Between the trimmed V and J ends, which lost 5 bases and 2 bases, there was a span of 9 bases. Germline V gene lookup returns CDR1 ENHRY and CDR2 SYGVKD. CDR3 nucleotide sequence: TGTGCCATCAGTATAGGACAGCAAGAGACCCAGTACTTC. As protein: CAISIGQQETQYF.

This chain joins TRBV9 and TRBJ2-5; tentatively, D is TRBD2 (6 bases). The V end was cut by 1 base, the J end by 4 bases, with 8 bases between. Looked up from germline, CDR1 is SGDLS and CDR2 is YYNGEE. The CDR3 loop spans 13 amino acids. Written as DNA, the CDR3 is TGTGCCAGCAGCGTACAGGGAGGAGAGACCCAGTACTTC. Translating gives CASSVQGGETQYF.

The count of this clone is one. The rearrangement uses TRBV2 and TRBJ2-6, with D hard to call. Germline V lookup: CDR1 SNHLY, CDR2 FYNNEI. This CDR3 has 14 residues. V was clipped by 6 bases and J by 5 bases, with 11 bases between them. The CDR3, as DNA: TGTGCCAGCAGCCCCGATGTTAGGGCCAACGTCCTGACTTTC. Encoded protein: CASSPDVRANVLTF.

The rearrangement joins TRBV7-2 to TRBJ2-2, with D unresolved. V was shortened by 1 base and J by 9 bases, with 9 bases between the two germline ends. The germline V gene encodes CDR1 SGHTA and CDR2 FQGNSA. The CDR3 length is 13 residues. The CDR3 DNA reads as TGTGCCAGCAGCTTAGAGGGTGTCCGGGAGCTGTTTTTT. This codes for CASSLEGVRELFF.

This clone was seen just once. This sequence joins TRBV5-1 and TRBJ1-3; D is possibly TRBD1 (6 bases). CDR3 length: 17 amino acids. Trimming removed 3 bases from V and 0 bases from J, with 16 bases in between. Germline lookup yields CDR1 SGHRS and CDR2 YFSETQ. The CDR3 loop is CASSSEGQPPSGNTIYF. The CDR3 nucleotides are TGCGCCAGCAGCTCAGAAGGACAGCCCCCCTCTGGAAACACCATATATTTT.